This TCR beta chain was identified during a study of shared clonotypes between healthy human individuals. Germline V gene lookup returns CDR1 SGDLS and CDR2 YYNGEE. Trimming removed 0 bases from V and 0 bases from J, with 9 bases in between. The CDR3 is 15 residues long. Every subset's genomic DNA went evenly onto several immunoSEQ plates. Per sorted-subset replicate PCR, input was roughly 220 ng DNA, representing roughly 29,000 T cell genomes. Only in-frame clones appear in the TCRdb table, and some are missing; sequencing was by immunoSEQ multiplex PCR. The table includes around 120,000 clones, about 66% detected once. The sample holds a few counts of this clone.

Sample: memory CD8+ T cells sorted from blood. The subset is: CD45RO+ cells pooled with CCR7-negative TemRA cells. The source of this sequence is a woman between 25 and 40 years old in good health. V usage is TRBV9 and J usage is TRBJ1-1; unclear D gene. This CDR3 is CASSVVGQMNTEAFF. The CDR3 DNA sequence: TGTGCCAGCAGCGTAGTCGGCCAGATGAACACTGAAGCTTTCTTT.